A single sample is the source of the 27 T cell receptor beta chains below, sequenced in a study of T cell clonality in common variable immunodeficiency. Study-wide results and limits: Common variable immunodeficiency TCR beta sequences reportedly had fewer deletions and N-nucleotide insertions.

No cognate antigen is known for these TCRs. Assay: immunoSEQ multiplex PCR; the TCRdb copy retains only in-frame clones and omits some. This sample has some 25,000 clones, each found more than once. The sequencing input was peripheral blood mononuclear cells. The receptors were gathered from a human donor with common variable immunodeficiency.

To note about this clone: The read terminates 3 residues before the CDR3 end, so the remaining end is supplied by the germline J gene. The rearrangement joins TRBV5-6 to TRBJ1-3; 9 bases map to TRBD1. There are 14 residues in the CDR3. Unmatched junction bases numbered 3, after V lost 3 bases and J lost 5 bases. Germline CDR1 and CDR2: SGHDT and YYEEEE. The CDR3 loop reads CASSYGTGRNTIYF. The covered CDR3 bases are TGTGCCAGCAGCTACGGGACAGGGAGAAACACC.

This clone was observed a few times. The CDR3 goes on 3 residues after the read ends, and that part is filled in from the germline J gene. The rearrangement joins TRBV6-2 or TRBV6-3 to TRBJ2-7; D perhaps matches TRBD1 (5 bases). V lost 6 bases, J lost 3 bases, and 18 bases lay in between. This CDR3 has 15 residues. Germline CDR1 MNHEY, CDR2 SVGEGT. The CDR3 sequence: CASSWGKETDYEQYF. Incomplete CDR3 DNA: TGTGCCAGCAGCTGGGGAAAAGAGACAGACTACGAG.

This clone appeared many times. From the germline J gene comes the end of the CDR3, since the read stops 3 residues before it. The rearrangement uses TRBV12-3 or TRBV12-4 and TRBJ1-6; 7 positions match TRBD1. The trim removed 4 bases at V and 9 bases at J, leaving 6 bases unmatched. The CDR3 covers 14 residues. The sequenced part of the CDR3 DNA is TGTGCCAGCAGTTGGGGGACAGAAGCTTCACCC. This translates into CASSWGTEASP. The complete CDR3 reads CASSWGTEASPLHF.

The table lists this clone with many counts. CDR3 protein: CASSLGQGVTQYF. Incomplete CDR3 DNA: TGTGCCAGCAGCTTAGGACAGGGGGTGACC. The chain combines TRBV7-2 with TRBJ2-5; the match to TRBD1 covers 9 bases. Sequencing ends 3 residues short of the CDR3 end; the germline J gene provides the rest. With 1 base clipped from V and 7 bases from J, the junction kept 1 base outside the gene matches. The CDR3 sequence is 13 residues long. Germline V gene lookup returns CDR1 SGHTA and CDR2 FQGNSA.

This clone was seen many times. At one end the junction does not follow the germline gene, possibly because of a read error. The sequence runs out 3 residues before the end of the CDR3; the remainder is reconstructed from the germline J gene. The V gene is TRBV4-2, the J gene TRBJ2-1; 8 nucleotides match TRBD2. The CDR3 length is 18 residues. Germline values: CDR1 LGHNA, CDR2 YNFKEQ. The CDR3: CASSLGTIAGPIYNEQFF. The CDR3 bases that were read are TGCGCCAGCAGCCTCGGGACAATAGCGGGACCGATCTACAATGAG.

This clone was counted only a few times. The sequenced fragment ends 3 residues before the CDR3 boundary, so the rest is inferred from the germline J gene. This chain links TRBV7-3 with TRBJ2-1; the match to TRBD2 covers 9 bases. The trim removed 1 base at V and 4 bases at J, leaving 2 bases unmatched. Germline V gene lookup returns CDR1 SGHTA and CDR2 FQGTGA. This CDR3 contains 15 residues. The CDR3 spells CASSLRLAGYNEQFF. The CDR3 DNA, read in part, is TGTGCCAGCAGCTTAAGGCTAGCGGGGTACAATGAG.

This clone was found many times. The missing CDR3 end, 3 residues past where the read stops, is filled in from the germline J gene. The gene calls are TRBV5-1 and TRBJ2-7, with 8 nucleotides matching TRBD1. Germline-derived CDR1 and CDR2 are SGHRS and YFSETQ. This CDR3 comprises 15 residues. After removal of 1 base from V and 5 bases from J, the junction contained 8 bases not matched to a gene. CDR3 bases read: TGCGCCAGCAGCTTGTCCCCGGGACAGGTTAACGAG. Amino acids: CASSLSPGQVNE. Given in full, the CDR3 is CASSLSPGQVNEQYF. Filled out from reference TRBV5-1 and TRBJ2-7, the complete variable domain reads KAGVTQTPRYLIKTRGQQVTLSCSPISGHRSVSWYQQTPGQGLQFLFEYFSETQRNKGNFPGRFSGRQFSNSRSEMNVSTLELGDSALYLCASSLSPGQVNEQYFGPGTRLTVT.

As to this clone: The read is 3 residues too short to cover the CDR3 end, so that end is filled in from the germline J gene. The rearrangement links TRBV7-9 to TRBJ1-2, with D unresolved. The germline V gene has CDR1 SEHNR and CDR2 FQNEAQ (reference sequence). The CDR3 covers 14 residues. CDR3 amino acids: CASSFSQSPIGYTF. The covered CDR3 bases are TGTGCCAGCAGCTTTTCTCAAAGTCCTATCGGC. The full variable domain, its missing parts supplied by reference TRBV7-9 and TRBJ1-2, is DTGVSQNPRHKITKRGQNVTFRCDPISEHNRLYWYRQTLGQGPEFLTYFQNEAQLEKSRLLSDRFSAERPKGSFSTLEIQRTEQGDSAMYLCASSFSQSPIGYTFGSGTRLTVV.

This clone has ten or more counts. The sequence runs out 3 residues before the end of the CDR3; the remainder is reconstructed from the germline J gene. V is TRBV4-1 and J is TRBJ2-7, with D tentatively TRBD2 (5 bases). The CDR3 is 14 amino acids. Per the germline V gene, CDR1 is MGHRA and CDR2 is YSYEKL. V was cut by 4 bases and J by 2 bases, with 12 bases left in between. The DNA read from the CDR3 is TGCGCCAGCAGCCTCAGAGAGGGCCCCTACGAG. Translation: CASSLREGPYE. The whole CDR3 protein is CASSLREGPYEQYF.

This clone was detected ten times or more. The CDR3 extends 3 residues past the end of the read, so its final part is completed from the germline J gene. The chain couples TRBV5-6 to TRBJ2-7, with D perhaps TRBD1 (6 bases). V was trimmed by 2 bases and J by 4 bases, leaving 16 bases between them. This CDR3 contains 15 residues. CDR1 and CDR2 (germline): SGHDT, YYEEEE. The sequenced CDR3 bases are TGTGCCAGCAGCTTAGGGGCAGGGGCAGCGTACGAG. The encoded protein is CASSLGAGAAYE. The whole CDR3 sequence is CASSLGAGAAYEQYF.

On this clone: With the read ending 3 residues before the CDR3 end, the germline J gene is used to fill in that end. This chain connects TRBV5-5 to TRBJ1-5; D gene unclear. Trimming stripped 2 bases from V and 2 bases from J, with 5 bases between. This CDR3 region has 13 residues. Germline V gene data show CDR1 as SGHKS and CDR2 as YYEKEE (reference sequence). The CDR3 sequence: CASSFEGNQPQHF. Incomplete CDR3 DNA: TGTGCCAGCAGCTTCGAGGGCAATCAGCCC.

In its sample, this clone was seen many times. The read ends 3 residues shy of where the CDR3 ends; the end is completed using the germline J gene. The chain has TRBV6-1 and TRBJ2-7; 7 bases fit TRBD2. Germline V CDR1 and CDR2: MNHNS, SASEGT. The J segment lost 3 bases and the V segment lost 3 bases, leaving 5 bases of the junction unmatched. This CDR3 has 14 amino acids. Incomplete CDR3 DNA: TGTGCCAGCAGTGATGGCGGGAGTCTCTACGAG. Protein sequence: CASSDGGSLYE. The whole CDR3 sequence reads CASSDGGSLYEQYF.

This clone occurred many times. Read sequence stops 3 residues before the CDR3 end, and the germline J gene provides the missing end. The chain links TRBV19 to TRBJ2-1, with 9 bases lining up with TRBD1. The CDR3 contains 13 residues. Trimming at V came to 5 bases and at J to 7 bases, leaving 3 bases not matched to a gene. Germline CDR1 is LNHDA and CDR2 is SQIVND (reference sequence). This CDR3 is CASSADRGNEQFF. Partial CDR3 DNA: TGTGCCAGTAGTGCCGACAGGGGGAATGAG.

There are a few counts of this clone. The sequenced fragment ends 3 residues before the CDR3 boundary, so the rest is inferred from the germline J gene. Distinct nucleotide sequences in the sample also encode this CDR3. This chain joins TRBV18 and TRBJ2-7, with 7 bases that match TRBD1. Germline V gives CDR1 KGHSH, CDR2 LQKENI. The CDR3 sequence is 13 residues long. The CDR3 DNA, read in part, is TGTTCCATCAAGCCAAAGGGGGCATACGAG. It translates to CSIKPKGAYE. The full CDR3 protein reads CSIKPKGAYEQYF.

This clone came up a few times. The CDR3 is cut off 3 residues early in the read; its end comes from the germline J gene. V is TRBV20-1 and J is TRBJ2-1, with a tentative D call TRBD1 (6 bases). With 6 bases removed from V and 0 bases from J, the gap between germline ends came to 15 bases. Germline V CDR1 and CDR2: DFQATT, SNEGSKA (reference sequence). The CDR3 has 15 amino acids. The CDR3 DNA, read in part, is TGCAGTGCGGAAGGAACAGGGAGCTCCTACAATGAG. This sequence encodes CSAEGTGSSYNE. The complete CDR3 reads CSAEGTGSSYNEQFF.

With respect to this clone: The CDR3 end lies 3 residues beyond the end of the read and is filled in from the germline J gene. The chain couples TRBV2 to TRBJ1-1; tentatively, D is TRBD1 (5 bases). Looked up from germline, CDR1 is SNHLY and CDR2 is FYNNEI. The CDR3 is 17 amino acids. V dropped 2 bases and J dropped 0 bases, with 16 bases sitting between them. The CDR3 loop reads CASSESLTDLVNTEAFF. The sequenced part of the CDR3 DNA is TGTGCCAGCAGTGAATCTCTGACAGACCTCGTGAACACTGAA.

Comment on this clone: The DNA ends 3 residues before the CDR3 does, and the rest of the CDR3 is filled in from the germline J gene. The V and J genes are TRBV5-8 and TRBJ2-7, with 9 bases matching TRBD2. CDR1 and CDR2 (germline): SGHTS, YDEGEE. The CDR3 is 15 residues long. V was pared by 2 bases and J by 3 bases, with 6 bases of the junction left unmatched. CDR3 sequence: CASSLQAGGRYEQYF. The sequenced CDR3 bases are TGTGCCAGCAGCTTACAAGCGGGAGGACGCTACGAG.

This clone was seen a handful of times. The DNA ends 3 residues before the CDR3 does, and the rest of the CDR3 is filled in from the germline J gene. The rearrangement uses TRBV6-2 or TRBV6-3 and TRBJ1-1, with 7 bases lining up with TRBD1. This CDR3 spans 11 amino acids. Unmatched junction bases numbered 1, after V lost 6 bases and J lost 6 bases. CDR1 and CDR2 (germline): MNHEY, SVGEGT. The CDR3: CASRGGPEAFF. The DNA read from the CDR3 is TGTGCCAGCAGAGGGGGCCCTGAA.

The sample holds a few counts of this clone. CDR3 DNA, as far as it was read: TGTGCCTGGAACCGCTACCTAGACAGCATGAACACTGAA. This sequence encodes CAWNRYLDSMNTE. The whole CDR3 is CAWNRYLDSMNTEAFF. The rearrangement joins TRBV30 to TRBJ1-1; the D gene is possibly TRBD1 (5 bases). The missing CDR3 end, 3 residues past where the read stops, is filled in from the germline J gene. Trimming left V 4 bases short and J 0 bases short, with 18 bases between. The CDR3 is made up of 16 amino acids. Germline assignment: CDR1 GTSNPN and CDR2 SVGIG (reference sequence). Looking up the rest from reference TRBV30 and TRBJ1-1 gives the full variable domain: SQTIHQWPATLVQPVGSPLSLECTVEGTSNPNLYWYRQAAGRGLQLLFYSVGIGQISSEVPQNLSASRPQDRQFILSSKKLLLSDSGFYLCAWNRYLDSMNTEAFFGQGTRLTVV.

This clone was recorded at least ten times. The missing CDR3 end, 3 residues past where the read stops, is filled in from the germline J gene. The rearrangement uses TRBV7-9 and TRBJ2-7, with D perhaps matching TRBD1 (6 bases). Per the germline V gene, CDR1 is SEHNR and CDR2 is FQNEAQ (reference sequence). The CDR3 contains 13 residues. Trimming took 6 bases from V and 3 from J, leaving 12 bases between them. The CDR3 reads CASRGTGIYEQYF. The sequenced CDR3 bases are TGTGCCAGCAGGGGAACAGGGATCTACGAG.

This clone was observed many times. The read terminates 3 residues before the CDR3 end, so the remaining end is supplied by the germline J gene. This chain uses TRBV6-2 or TRBV6-3 with TRBJ2-5; the D gene is possibly TRBD1 (6 bases). Trimming took off 2 bases at V and 5 bases at J, with 15 bases between the two ends. The CDR3 totals 15 residues. Looked up from germline, CDR1 is MNHEY and CDR2 is SVGEGT. CDR3 loop: CASSYQGRGWETQYF. Partial CDR3 DNA: TGTGCCAGCAGTTACCAAGGCAGGGGTTGGGAGACC.

This clone was seen repeatedly, ten times or more. The read is 3 residues too short to cover the CDR3 end, so that end is filled in from the germline J gene. The chain joins TRBV11-2 to TRBJ1-1; tentatively, D is TRBD1 (5 bases). Germline V gene sequence: CDR1 SGHAT, CDR2 FQNNGV. There are 15 residues in the CDR3. Trimming took 4 bases from V and 0 from J, leaving 12 bases between them. Incomplete CDR3 DNA: TGTGCCAGCAGCTATAGCTTGGGGCTGAACACTGAA. Translating gives CASSYSLGLNTE. The entire CDR3 reads CASSYSLGLNTEAFF. Complete variable domain (other parts from reference TRBV11-2 and TRBJ1-1): EAGVAQSPRYKIIEKRQSVAFWCNPISGHATLYWYQQILGQGPKLLIQFQNNGVVDDSQLPKDRFSAERLKGVDSTLKIQPAKLEDSAVYLCASSYSLGLNTEAFFGQGTRLTVV.

This clone was detected only a few times. The sequence runs out 3 residues before the end of the CDR3; the remainder is reconstructed from the germline J gene. This chain uses TRBV5-1 with TRBJ1-1, with D tentatively TRBD1 (6 bases). This CDR3 contains 13 residues. The V end was cut by 4 bases, the J end by 1 base, with 8 bases between. CDR1 SGHRS and CDR2 YFSETQ come from the germline V gene. CDR3: CASSTTGNTEAFF. Incomplete CDR3 DNA: TGCGCCAGCAGCACGACAGGGAACACTGAA.

On this clone: The missing CDR3 end, 3 residues past where the read stops, is filled in from the germline J gene. This chain joins TRBV7-2 and TRBJ1-2; D may be TRBD1 (6 bases). Deletions cut 5 bases from V and 5 bases from J, with 15 bases between. The germline V gene encodes CDR1 SGHTA and CDR2 FQGNSA. The CDR3 spans 14 residues. CDR3 loop: CASSIGVQGYGYTF. The part of the CDR3 DNA that was read is TGTGCCAGCAGCATTGGGGTGCAGGGGTATGGC.

In this sample, this clone turned up a few times. The missing CDR3 end, 3 residues past where the read stops, is filled in from the germline J gene. The chain uses TRBV19 and TRBJ2-1; the D gene is possibly TRBD1 (6 bases). Trimming shortened V by 9 bases and J by 3 bases, and 12 bases separated the two germline ends. Germline V gene lookup returns CDR1 LNHDA and CDR2 SQIVND (reference sequence). The CDR3 is 13 residues long. The CDR3 bases that were read are TGTGCCAGCCGGCAGGGGAGCTACAATGAG. Translation: CASRQGSYNE. The full CDR3 sequence reads CASRQGSYNEQFF.

This clone was counted at least ten times. The sequenced fragment ends 3 residues before the CDR3 boundary, so the rest is inferred from the germline J gene. The rearrangement links TRBV20-1 to TRBJ2-3, with D perhaps matching TRBD2 (5 bases). Germline assignment: CDR1 DFQATT and CDR2 SNEGSKA (reference sequence). Deletions cut 2 bases from V and 6 bases from J, with 9 bases between. The CDR3 extends over 12 amino acids. The sequenced part of the CDR3 DNA is TGCAGTGCTAGAAAACGCGGGGATACG. Its protein is CSARKRGDT. The CDR3, in full, reads CSARKRGDTQYF.

This clone was detected a few times. The CDR3 here is CASSYSRRTGDSQETQYF. The covered CDR3 bases are TGTGCCAGCAGTTACTCGCGGCGGACAGGAGATAGTCAAGAGACC. This chain uses TRBV6-7 with TRBJ2-5; 7 positions agree with TRBD1. The observed sequence ends 3 residues before the CDR3 terminus, with the missing tail filled in from the germline J gene. TRBV6-7 is reported as an ORF; its role is uncertain. Unmatched junction bases numbered 12, after V lost 0 bases and J lost 2 bases. The CDR3 sequence is 18 residues long.